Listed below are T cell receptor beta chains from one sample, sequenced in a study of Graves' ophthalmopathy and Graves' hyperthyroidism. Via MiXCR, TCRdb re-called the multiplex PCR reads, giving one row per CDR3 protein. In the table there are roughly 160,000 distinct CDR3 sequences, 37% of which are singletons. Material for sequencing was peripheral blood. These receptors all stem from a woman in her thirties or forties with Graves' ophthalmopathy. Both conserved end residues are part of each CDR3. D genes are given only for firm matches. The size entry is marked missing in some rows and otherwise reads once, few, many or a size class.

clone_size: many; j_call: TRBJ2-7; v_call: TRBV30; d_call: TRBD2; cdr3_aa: CAWGLAGGIEQYF; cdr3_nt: TGTGCCTGGGGACTAGCGGGAGGAATCGAGCAGTACTTC
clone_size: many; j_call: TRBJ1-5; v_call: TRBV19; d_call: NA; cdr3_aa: CASKRVNQPQHF; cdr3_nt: TGTGCCAGTAAACGGGTTAATCAGCCCCAGCATTTT
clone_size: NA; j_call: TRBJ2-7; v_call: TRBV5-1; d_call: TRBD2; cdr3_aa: CASSLRTSRGYEQYF; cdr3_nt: TGCGCCAGCAGCCTACGGACTAGCCGGGGGTACGAGCAGTACTTC
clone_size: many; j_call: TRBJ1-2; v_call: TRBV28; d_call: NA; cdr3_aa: CASSLFRGASGYTF; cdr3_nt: TGTGCCAGCAGTTTATTTAGGGGGGCTAGTGGCTACACCTTC
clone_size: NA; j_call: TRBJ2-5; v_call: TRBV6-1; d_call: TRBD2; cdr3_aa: CASSEASSGKETQYF; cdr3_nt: TGTGCCAGCAGTGAAGCTTCCAGCGGGAAAGAGACCCAGTACTTC
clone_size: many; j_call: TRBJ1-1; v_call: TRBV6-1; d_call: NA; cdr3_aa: CASSEAGVWTEAFF; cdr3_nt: TGTGCCAGCAGTGAAGCAGGGGTATGGACTGAAGCTTTCTTT
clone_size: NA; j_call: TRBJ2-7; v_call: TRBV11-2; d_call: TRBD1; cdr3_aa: CASSKLPGQGAYSEQYF; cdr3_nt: TGTGCCAGCAGCAAACTTCCGGGACAGGGGGCGTATAGCGAGCAGTACTTC
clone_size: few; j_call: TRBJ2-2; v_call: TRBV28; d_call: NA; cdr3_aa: CATSDRLNTGELFF; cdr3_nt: TGTGCCACTTCGGACAGATTAAACACCGGGGAGCTGTTTTTT
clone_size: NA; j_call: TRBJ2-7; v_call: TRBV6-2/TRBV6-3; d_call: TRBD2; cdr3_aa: CASSYELAGGPTYYEQYF; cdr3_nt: TGTGCCAGCAGTTACGAACTAGCGGGAGGGCCTACGTACTACGAGCAGTACTTC
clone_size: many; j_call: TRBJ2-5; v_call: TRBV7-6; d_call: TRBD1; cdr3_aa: CASSLQDRGQETQYF; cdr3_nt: TGTGCCAGCAGCTTACAGGACAGGGGACAAGAGACCCAGTACTTC
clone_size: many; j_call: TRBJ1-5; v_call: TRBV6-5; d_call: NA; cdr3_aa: CASSYNGQSNQPQHF; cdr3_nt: TGTGCCAGCAGTTACAATGGTCAAAGCAATCAGCCCCAGCATTTT